The 20 T cell receptor beta chains below all came from one sample that was sequenced in a study of blood T cell repertoires in COVID-19. Sequencing was performed with immunoSEQ multiplex PCR; in TCRdb, only in-frame clones are kept and a portion is missing. The sample contains roughly 330,000 clones, around 87% of which appear only once. The source material was PBMCs or T cells enriched from blood (not recorded which). Source of these receptors: a woman aged 25 to 39 who had recovered from COVID-19.

The chain uses TRBV18 and TRBJ1-3; 7 positions agree with TRBD1. There are 15 residues in the CDR3. Germline CDR1 and CDR2: KGHSH and LQKENI. The junction had 3 bases not matched to a gene; V was cut back by 2 bases and J by 2 bases. The CDR3 DNA sequence: TGTGCCAGCTCACCAGCCGGGACAGCTGGAAACACCATATATTTT. Residues: CASSPAGTAGNTIYF.

The gene calls are TRBV15 and TRBJ2-3, with 10 bases aligning to TRBD2. The V segment lost 5 bases and the J segment 6 bases; nucleotides outside the gene matches: 2. Germline assignment: CDR1 LNHNV and CDR2 YYDKDF (reference sequence). This CDR3 spans 13 amino acids. CDR3 sequence: CATSGGLADTQYF. CDR3 sequence (DNA): TGTGCCACCAGCGGGGGACTAGCGGATACGCAGTATTTT.

Notes on this clone: The sample carries other DNA sequences with the same CDR3. The J gene is TRBJ2-5, the V gene TRBV12-3 or TRBV12-4; D perhaps matches TRBD2 (5 bases). The CDR3 runs 12 residues. V was cut by 3 bases and J by 4 bases, with 6 bases left in between. CDR3 amino acids: CASSFEGETQYF. In DNA, the CDR3 is TGTGCCAGCAGTTTTGAGGGAGAGACCCAGTACTTC.

The J gene is TRBJ1-3, the V gene TRBV7-8, with D unclear. CDR3 length: 15 amino acids. Germline V gives CDR1 SGHVS, CDR2 FQNEAQ. Trimming pared 5 bases from V and 3 bases from J, leaving 14 bases between. CDR3 in DNA: TGTGCCAGCAGCATGCCGAGATCGCTTGGAAACACCATATATTTT. Protein: CASSMPRSLGNTIYF.

J is TRBJ2-3 and V is TRBV3-1 (or the pseudogene TRBV3-2); 11 positions match TRBD2. J gave up 11 bases and V 1 base, and 14 bases lay outside the gene matches. Germline V gene data show CDR1 as LGHDT and CDR2 as YNNKEL (reference sequence). The CDR3 has 17 residues. The CDR3 DNA is TGTGCCAGCAGCCAAGGGCTAGCGGGGGGAGGAAGGAATAAGCAGTATTTT. The encoded protein is CASSQGLAGGGRNKQYF.

In its sample, this clone was seen once. The J gene is TRBJ2-5, the V gene TRBV5-8; D may be TRBD2 (5 bases). The CDR3 is made up of 13 amino acids. V was cut by 2 bases and J by 4 bases, with 9 bases left in between. Per the germline V gene, CDR1 is SGHTS and CDR2 is YDEGEE. The CDR3: CASSLTEGETQYF. Written as DNA, the CDR3 is TGTGCCAGCAGCTTAACCGAGGGAGAGACCCAGTACTTC.

Here the CDR3 DNA reads TGTGCCAGCAGCTTACTAGGGGGCTCAAACATTCAGTACTTC. It specifies CASSLLGGSNIQYF. The rearrangement links TRBV11-2 to TRBJ2-4, with 7 bases lining up with TRBD1. V dropped 2 bases and J dropped 6; count of bases not matched to a gene: 4. Germline V gene lookup returns CDR1 SGHAT and CDR2 FQNNGV. CDR3 length: 14 residues.

V and J are TRBV6-6 and TRBJ1-5; 7 nucleotides align to TRBD1. V lost 2 bases and J lost 2; bases outside the gene matches: 6. The CDR3 sequence is 16 residues long. Germline V gene data show CDR1 as MNHNY and CDR2 as SVGAGI (reference sequence). This chain's CDR3 is CASSYRTGGGNQPQHF. As DNA, the CDR3 is TGTGCCAGCAGTTACCGGACAGGAGGGGGCAATCAGCCCCAGCATTTT.

The CDR3 is CAWSVQNPTGDSPLHF. The CDR3 bases are TGTGCCTGGAGTGTACAAAATCCTACAGGGGACTCACCCCTCCACTTT. The rearrangement uses TRBV30 and TRBJ1-6; the match to TRBD1 covers 7 bases. CDR3 size: 16 residues. CDR1 and CDR2 (germline): GTSNPN, SVGIG (reference sequence). With V trimmed by 0 bases and J by 10 bases, 12 bases remained unmatched.

The rearrangement uses TRBV5-1 and TRBJ1-1, with 7 nucleotides matching TRBD1. V was clipped by 0 bases and J by 5 bases; unmatched bases: 10. Germline V gene data show CDR1 as SGHRS and CDR2 as YFSETQ. The CDR3 has 16 residues. CDR3 sequence: CASSLVSGGLGTEAFF. The CDR3 nucleotides read TGCGCCAGCAGCTTGGTTTCAGGGGGATTGGGGACTGAAGCTTTCTTT.

V gene TRBV6-5 combines with J gene TRBJ2-2; 9 nucleotides line up with TRBD2. There are 16 residues in the CDR3. Germline lookup yields CDR1 MNHEY and CDR2 SVGAGI. J gave up 11 bases and V 2 bases, and 12 bases lay outside the gene matches. This chain's CDR3 is CASSYETGTSMGELFF. The CDR3 DNA reads TGTGCCAGCAGTTACGAAACCGGGACTAGCATGGGAGAGCTGTTTTTT.

The chain links TRBV7-9 to TRBJ1-6, with 10 nucleotides matching TRBD1. In germline, CDR1 is SEHNR, CDR2 FQNEAQ (reference sequence). The V gene end was trimmed by 4 bases and the J gene end by 10 bases; junction bases not matched to a gene: 13. The CDR3 loop spans 17 amino acids. The CDR3 is CASSYLHGQGVRSPLHF. CDR3 DNA: TGTGCCAGCAGCTACCTTCATGGACAGGGGGTGAGATCACCCCTCCACTTT.

This clone was detected once. The gene calls are TRBV5-6 and TRBJ1-6; no clear D gene. Germline CDR1 and CDR2: SGHDT and YYEEEE. V was cut by 2 bases and J by 2 bases, with 11 bases left in between. The CDR3 runs to 16 residues. The CDR3 coding sequence is TGTGCCAGCAGCTTCCTGGGAGGCACCTATAATTCACCCCTCCACTTT. Its protein is CASSFLGGTYNSPLHF.

The chain employs TRBV4-1 and TRBJ1-4; D is uncertain. The CDR3 spans 15 residues. Trimming pared 0 bases from V and 4 bases from J, leaving 9 bases between. Germline lookup yields CDR1 MGHRA and CDR2 YSYEKL. This CDR3 reads CASSQDGENNEKLFF. For the CDR3, the DNA is TGCGCCAGCAGCCAAGATGGGGAGAATAATGAAAAACTGTTTTTT.

CDR3 nucleotides: TGTGCCAGCAGCCGCCCTGGGCCTGGAAACACCATATATTTT. It specifies CASSRPGPGNTIYF. This sequence joins TRBV7-9 and TRBJ1-3; D remains unclear. This CDR3 comprises 14 residues. Germline V lookup: CDR1 SEHNR, CDR2 FQNEAQ (reference sequence). Trimming removed 5 bases from V and 2 bases from J, with 10 bases in between.

The rearrangement uses TRBV10-3 and TRBJ2-7; D uncertain. Trimming pared 9 bases from V and 5 bases from J, leaving 14 bases between. Germline values: CDR1 ENHRY, CDR2 SYGVKD. The CDR3 covers 12 residues. The CDR3 reads CAILAATDEQYF. CDR3 sequence (DNA): TGTGCCATTCTCGCCGCAACGGACGAGCAGTACTTC.

The rearrangement joins TRBV27 to TRBJ1-1; 8 nucleotides line up with TRBD1. CDR1 and CDR2 from the germline V gene are MNHEY and SMNVEV (reference sequence). The CDR3 is 13 residues long. The V and J ends lost 6 bases and 3 bases, in that order; junction bases with no gene match: 3. The CDR3 loop is CASRDRADTEAFF. CDR3 sequence (DNA): TGTGCCAGCAGGGACAGGGCGGACACTGAAGCTTTCTTT.

This chain links TRBV9 with TRBJ2-3; D is unclear. This CDR3 contains 14 residues. CDR1 and CDR2 (germline): SGDLS, YYNGEE. Between the trimmed V and J ends, which lost 1 base and 0 bases, there was a span of 6 bases. CDR3 bases: TGTGCCAGCAGCGTACACTTAAGCACAGATACGCAGTATTTT. Translation gives CASSVHLSTDTQYF.

The gene calls are TRBV30 and TRBJ2-7, with 11 bases matching TRBD1. Germline V lookup: CDR1 GTSNPN, CDR2 SVGIG (reference sequence). The CDR3 length is 15 residues. The ends lost 2 bases at V and 4 bases at J; junction bases unmatched: 7. CDR3 bases: TGTGCCTGGAGTACACCGAGGGACAGGGGGTACGAGCAGTACTTC. Translating gives CAWSTPRDRGYEQYF.

CDR3 DNA: TGCGCCAGCAGCGGAGGGCTCTACGAGCAGTACTTC. Protein sequence: CASSGGLYEQYF. The V gene is TRBV5-1, the J gene TRBJ2-7; maybe TRBD2 (6 bases). This CDR3 is 12 amino acids long. Per germline, CDR1 SGHRS and CDR2 YFSETQ. Trimming removed 4 bases at V and 3 bases at J, with 8 bases between.